This is a list of T cell receptor beta chains from one sample in a study of blood T cells in healthy people across ages. One entry per CDR3 protein, called by TCRdb with MiXCR from the 5' RACE reads. The sample consists of about 1.4 million distinct CDR3 sequences, 59% of them appearing once. Sequenced sample: blood. These TCRs come from a man aged 18 to 29 in good health. CDR3s include the opening cysteine and the closing phenylalanine or tryptophan. A D gene is named only where the DNA matches it firmly. The listing skips clone size in some rows; elsewhere it reads once, few, many or a size class.

V gene: TRBV4-3
J gene: TRBJ1-2
clone size: few
D gene: .
CDR3 DNA: TGCGCCAGCAGCCAAGTAGGATCTGGGGGGGCAGGAGGCTACACCTTC
CDR3 protein: CASSQVGSGGAGGYTF

V gene: TRBV5-8
J gene: TRBJ2-1
clone size: once
D gene: .
CDR3 DNA: TGTGCCAGCAGCTCCGGCAGGGTACAAGGCTACAATGAGCAGTTCTTC
CDR3 protein: CASSSGRVQGYNEQFF

V gene: TRBV5-8
J gene: TRBJ1-5
clone size: .
D gene: .
CDR3 DNA: TGTGCCAGCAGCTTTCGGCAGGTCGGCAATCAGCCCCAGCATTTT
CDR3 protein: CASSFRQVGNQPQHF

V gene: TRBV4-1
J gene: TRBJ2-3
clone size: few
D gene: .
CDR3 DNA: TGCGCCAGCAGCCAAGTTCTGGGGGAGGCGCAGTATTTT
CDR3 protein: CASSQVLGEAQYF

V gene: TRBV9
J gene: TRBJ2-3
clone size: .
D gene: .
CDR3 DNA: TGTGCCAGCAGCGTAGGTATGACAGATACGCAGTATTTT
CDR3 protein: CASSVGMTDTQYF

V gene: TRBV28
J gene: TRBJ2-3
clone size: .
D gene: TRBD1
CDR3 DNA: TGTGCCAGCACCGATTCCGGGACAGGGGGCCCAGATACGCAGTATTTT
CDR3 protein: CASTDSGTGGPDTQYF

V gene: TRBV12-3/TRBV12-4
J gene: TRBJ1-2
clone size: .
D gene: TRBD1
CDR3 DNA: TGTGCCACCAGGACAGGGTTCGGCCACACCTTC
CDR3 protein: CATRTGFGHTF

V gene: TRBV21-1
J gene: TRBJ2-1
clone size: .
D gene: .
CDR3 DNA: TGTGCCAGCAGCATGACTGCGATAGCGGGAGGGAACAATGAGCAGTTCTTC
CDR3 protein: CASSMTAIAGGNNEQFF

V gene: TRBV6-6
J gene: TRBJ2-5
clone size: .
D gene: TRBD1
CDR3 DNA: TGTGCCAGCAGCGGGGACAGGGGGCGCGTCCAAGAGACCCAGTACTTC
CDR3 protein: CASSGDRGRVQETQYF

V gene: TRBV6-5
J gene: TRBJ2-5
clone size: .
D gene: .
CDR3 DNA: TGTGCCAGCAGTTTGCAACACGTCCTCGGCAGGGGAGGTTTAGAGACCCAGTACTTC
CDR3 protein: CASSLQHVLGRGGLETQYF

V gene: TRBV6-6
J gene: TRBJ2-3
clone size: .
D gene: .
CDR3 DNA: TGTGCCAGCAGTTACAATTCGGATACGCAGTATTTT
CDR3 protein: CASSYNSDTQYF

V gene: TRBV7-2
J gene: TRBJ1-2
clone size: .
D gene: TRBD1
CDR3 DNA: TGTGCCAGCAGCCCCCGACAGGGTGAAATCTATGGCTACACCTTC
CDR3 protein: CASSPRQGEIYGYTF

V gene: TRBV7-9
J gene: TRBJ1-2
clone size: .
D gene: .
CDR3 DNA: TGTGCCAGCAGCTCTGGGGGGCGTGACTATGGCTACACCTTC
CDR3 protein: CASSSGGRDYGYTF

V gene: TRBV25-1
J gene: TRBJ1-5
clone size: .
D gene: .
CDR3 DNA: TGTGCCAGCAGTGAATATGGTCGCACCCCCCAGCATTTT
CDR3 protein: CASSEYGRTPQHF

V gene: TRBV7-9
J gene: TRBJ1-4
clone size: few
D gene: .
CDR3 DNA: TGTGCCAGCAGCTGGCAGCAGGGAGGAGAAAAACTGTTTTTT
CDR3 protein: CASSWQQGGEKLFF

V gene: TRBV10-3
J gene: TRBJ2-1
clone size: few
D gene: .
CDR3 DNA: TGTGCCATCAGTGAGTCTTCCAGCGACGCCTACAATGAGCAGTTCTTC
CDR3 protein: CAISESSSDAYNEQFF

V gene: TRBV4-2
J gene: TRBJ2-1
clone size: .
D gene: TRBD2
CDR3 DNA: TGTGCCAGCAGCCAAGGGGGGACTAGCGGGGCTTATGAGCAGTTCTTC
CDR3 protein: CASSQGGTSGAYEQFF

V gene: TRBV27
J gene: TRBJ2-5
clone size: .
D gene: .
CDR3 DNA: TGTGCCAGCAGCCGAGTCTACAGGGTTCAAGAGACCCAGTACTTC
CDR3 protein: CASSRVYRVQETQYF

V gene: TRBV12-3/TRBV12-4
J gene: TRBJ1-2
clone size: .
D gene: .
CDR3 DNA: TGTGCCAGCAGCCCCGATAGCAGAGAGGGCTACACCTTC
CDR3 protein: CASSPDSREGYTF

V gene: TRBV4-1
J gene: TRBJ2-1
clone size: .
D gene: TRBD2
CDR3 DNA: TGCGCCAGCAGCCGGGCACCGGGGACTAGCGGAAGCAATGAGCAGTTCTTC
CDR3 protein: CASSRAPGTSGSNEQFF

V gene: TRBV12-3/TRBV12-4
J gene: TRBJ2-3
clone size: .
D gene: .
CDR3 DNA: TGTGCCAGCGCCCGGTTGGGCACAGATACGCAGTATTTT
CDR3 protein: CASARLGTDTQYF

V gene: TRBV24-1
J gene: TRBJ2-5
clone size: .
D gene: TRBD1
CDR3 DNA: TGTGCCACCAGTGATTATACACAGGGGGCGCGAGAGACCCAGTACTTC
CDR3 protein: CATSDYTQGARETQYF

V gene: TRBV27
J gene: TRBJ1-2
clone size: .
D gene: .
CDR3 DNA: TGTGCCAGCAGTTTATATCGGCAGGGCCAACCCTATGGCTACACCTTC
CDR3 protein: CASSLYRQGQPYGYTF

V gene: TRBV2
J gene: TRBJ1-2
clone size: .
D gene: .
CDR3 DNA: TGTGCCAGCAGTCTTCAGAATGGCTACACCTTC
CDR3 protein: CASSLQNGYTF

V gene: TRBV2
J gene: TRBJ2-1
clone size: many
D gene: .
CDR3 DNA: TGTGCCAGCAGTGAAAGCAATGAGCAGTTCTTC
CDR3 protein: CASSESNEQFF

V gene: TRBV6-2/TRBV6-3
J gene: TRBJ1-5
clone size: .
D gene: TRBD1
CDR3 DNA: TGTGCCAGCAGTTCCGGACAGGGTCATCAGCCCCAGCATTTT
CDR3 protein: CASSSGQGHQPQHF

V gene: TRBV28
J gene: TRBJ2-6
clone size: .
D gene: .
CDR3 DNA: TGTGCCAGCAGTTTAATCACTCTCCGCTCTGGGGCCAACGTCCTGACTTTC
CDR3 protein: CASSLITLRSGANVLTF

V gene: TRBV7-8
J gene: TRBJ1-2
clone size: .
D gene: .
CDR3 DNA: TGTGCCAGCAGCTCCGGGACTGCAGCTAACTATGGCTACACCTTC
CDR3 protein: CASSSGTAANYGYTF

V gene: TRBV12-3/TRBV12-4
J gene: TRBJ2-1
clone size: few
D gene: .
CDR3 DNA: TGTGCCAGCAGCCCGATCAGGGTTACAGATGAGCAGTTCTTC
CDR3 protein: CASSPIRVTDEQFF

V gene: TRBV7-9
J gene: TRBJ2-4
clone size: .
D gene: TRBD1
CDR3 DNA: TGTGCCAGCAGCTTAAAAGACAGGGACGAGGACAATGAGCAGTACTTC
CDR3 protein: CASSLKDRDEDNEQYF

V gene: TRBV5-1
J gene: TRBJ1-1
clone size: .
D gene: .
CDR3 DNA: TGCGCCAGCAGCTTAGTTGGGGCAGGGCCTTTGAACACTGAAGCTTTCTTT
CDR3 protein: CASSLVGAGPLNTEAFF

V gene: TRBV6-5
J gene: TRBJ2-1
clone size: .
D gene: .
CDR3 DNA: TGTGCCAGCAGTCCTCTCGTAGAAGCCAATGAGCAGTTCTTC
CDR3 protein: CASSPLVEANEQFF

V gene: TRBV5-1
J gene: TRBJ1-4
clone size: few
D gene: .
CDR3 DNA: TGCGCCAGCAGCCCCAGGGGTGGTGAAAAACTGTTTTTT
CDR3 protein: CASSPRGGEKLFF

V gene: TRBV2
J gene: TRBJ2-1
clone size: .
D gene: TRBD2
CDR3 DNA: TGTGCCAGCAGGGACGGACTAGCGGGCTGGCAGCAGTTCTTC
CDR3 protein: CASRDGLAGWQQFF

V gene: TRBV7-7
J gene: TRBJ2-5
clone size: .
D gene: .
CDR3 DNA: TGTGCCAGCAGTACAGGGTCGTTCGGGGAGACCCAGTACTTC
CDR3 protein: CASSTGSFGETQYF

V gene: TRBV12-3/TRBV12-4
J gene: TRBJ2-5
clone size: .
D gene: TRBD2
CDR3 DNA: TGTGCCAGCAGCCTCGCGGGGGGGGATAAGCAGTACTTC
CDR3 protein: CASSLAGGDKQYF

V gene: TRBV7-2
J gene: TRBJ1-6
clone size: .
D gene: .
CDR3 DNA: TGTGCCAGCAGCCCATTGCATAATTCAGGCCTCCACTTT
CDR3 protein: CASSPLHNSGLHF

V gene: TRBV12-3/TRBV12-4
J gene: TRBJ2-7
clone size: few
D gene: .
CDR3 DNA: TGTGCCAGCAGTCCCCCGGGTCATACTTGGGAGCAGTACTTC
CDR3 protein: CASSPPGHTWEQYF

V gene: TRBV20-1
J gene: TRBJ2-3
clone size: .
D gene: TRBD1
CDR3 DNA: TGCAGTGCTGGGACAGGGGGCGTGAATACGCAGTATTTT
CDR3 protein: CSAGTGGVNTQYF

V gene: TRBV13
J gene: TRBJ2-7
clone size: .
D gene: .
CDR3 DNA: TGTGCCAGCAGCTCACAGGGTTGGGAGCAGTACTTC
CDR3 protein: CASSSQGWEQYF

V gene: TRBV14
J gene: TRBJ2-7
clone size: once
D gene: .
CDR3 DNA: TGTGCCAGCAGCCAAGGATCCGGGAAGGGTAACGAGCAGTACTTC
CDR3 protein: CASSQGSGKGNEQYF

V gene: TRBV11-2
J gene: TRBJ2-1
clone size: many
D gene: .
CDR3 DNA: TGTGCCAGCAGCTTAGATCGTACTTACTCCTACAATGAGCAGTTCTTC
CDR3 protein: CASSLDRTYSYNEQFF

V gene: TRBV10-3
J gene: TRBJ2-7
clone size: .
D gene: .
CDR3 DNA: TGTGCCATCAGTGAGGTCGGGGACCAGTGGGTCTACGAGCAGTACTTC
CDR3 protein: CAISEVGDQWVYEQYF

V gene: TRBV12-3/TRBV12-4
J gene: TRBJ2-5
clone size: .
D gene: .
CDR3 DNA: TGTGCCAGCAGTTTAAGGTCCCAGGAGCAGTACTTC
CDR3 protein: CASSLRSQEQYF

V gene: TRBV6-1
J gene: TRBJ1-2
clone size: .
D gene: .
CDR3 DNA: TGTGCCAGCAGGCTTGAAATAAGGGGGAACTATGGCTACACCTTC
CDR3 protein: CASRLEIRGNYGYTF

V gene: TRBV2
J gene: TRBJ2-1
clone size: .
D gene: TRBD1
CDR3 DNA: TGTGCCAGGCAACCCGGGACAGGGCACAATGAGCAGTTCTTC
CDR3 protein: CARQPGTGHNEQFF

V gene: TRBV20-1
J gene: TRBJ1-1
clone size: .
D gene: TRBD1
CDR3 DNA: TGCAGTGCCCCACCGAGGGGACAGGGGGCGCGTGATGCTGAAGCTTTCTTT
CDR3 protein: CSAPPRGQGARDAEAFF

V gene: TRBV6-6
J gene: TRBJ2-5
clone size: .
D gene: .
CDR3 DNA: TGTGCCAGCAGGTACCCGGGAGTGGAGACCCAGTACTTC
CDR3 protein: CASRYPGVETQYF

V gene: TRBV9
J gene: TRBJ2-3
clone size: .
D gene: .
CDR3 DNA: TGTGCCAGCAGCCCCCGGCCGATCGGGGGCACAGATACGCAGTATTTT
CDR3 protein: CASSPRPIGGTDTQYF

V gene: TRBV6-2/TRBV6-3
J gene: TRBJ2-4
clone size: .
D gene: .
CDR3 DNA: TGTGCCAGCAGTTACGTGGCGGGGGCGGACATTCAGTACTTC
CDR3 protein: CASSYVAGADIQYF

V gene: TRBV25-1
J gene: TRBJ1-5
clone size: few
D gene: .
CDR3 DNA: TGTGCCAGCAGTGATATGAGGGGACAGCCCCAGCATTTT
CDR3 protein: CASSDMRGQPQHF

V gene: TRBV20-1
J gene: TRBJ2-3
clone size: .
D gene: .
CDR3 DNA: TGCAGTGCTAGAGATCCCCCTAGCGGTGCAGGGGGGACGCAGTATTTT
CDR3 protein: CSARDPPSGAGGTQYF

V gene: TRBV6-6
J gene: TRBJ2-3
clone size: few
D gene: TRBD2
CDR3 DNA: TGTGCCATCTCAGCGGGGTCCTACACAGATACGCAGTATTTT
CDR3 protein: CAISAGSYTDTQYF

V gene: TRBV30
J gene: TRBJ2-5
clone size: .
D gene: .
CDR3 DNA: TGTGCCTGGAGCCGAGGGCGTCAAGAGACCCAGTACTTC
CDR3 protein: CAWSRGRQETQYF

V gene: TRBV29-1
J gene: TRBJ2-3
clone size: .
D gene: .
CDR3 DNA: TGCAGCGTTTCCGAGCACATGAGCACAGATACGCAGTATTTT
CDR3 protein: CSVSEHMSTDTQYF

V gene: TRBV7-2
J gene: TRBJ2-1
clone size: .
D gene: TRBD2
CDR3 DNA: TGTGCCAGCAGCTCTAGCGGGAGGGCCTTGGAGCAGTTCTTC
CDR3 protein: CASSSSGRALEQFF

V gene: TRBV7-2
J gene: TRBJ2-3
clone size: .
D gene: .
CDR3 DNA: TGTGCCAGCAGCTTAGGAGTTAGCGGTAGGGCCTCAGATACGCAGTATTTT
CDR3 protein: CASSLGVSGRASDTQYF